The 5 T cell receptor beta chains below come from one sample, sequenced in a study of radiotherapy plus CTLA-4 blockade in lung cancer. Here immunoSEQ multiplex PCR was the method, and the copy in TCRdb shows in-frame clones only, minus some. The sample consists of 30,000 to 35,000 clones, 78% of them appearing once. Here the sequenced sample was peripheral blood, taken from a patient treated with radiotherapy plus ipilimumab. The receptors come from a human donor with non-small cell lung cancer who had stable disease on radiotherapy plus ipilimumab.

This clone was detected once. The genes are TRBV7-2 and TRBJ1-2; 10 nucleotides match TRBD1. The CDR3 is 15 amino acids. The germline CDR1 and CDR2 sequences are SGHTA and FQGNSA. Trimming cost V 2 bases and J 7 bases; bases outside gene matches: 7. The CDR3 here is CASSLTLTGGFGYTF. DNA of the CDR3: TGTGCCAGCAGCTTAACCCTGACAGGGGGCTTTGGCTACACCTTC.

The chain links TRBV29-1 to TRBJ1-2; no definite D call. Germline V lookup: CDR1 SQVTM, CDR2 ANQGSEA. The V end lost 5 bases, the J end lost 8 bases, and 15 bases lay between the germline ends. The CDR3 spans 12 residues. The CDR3 loop is CSVYSVREGYTF. The CDR3 DNA follows: TGCAGCGTTTACTCCGTCCGGGAGGGCTACACCTTC.

This clone was seen a few times. V usage is TRBV6-6 and J usage is TRBJ1-2; TRBD1 agrees at 9 bases. Germline lookup yields CDR1 MNHNY and CDR2 SVGAGI (reference sequence). The CDR3 contains 15 residues. V was pared by 10 bases and J by 7 bases, with 16 bases of the junction left unmatched. The CDR3 sequence: CATKTTGQGIFGYTF. The CDR3, as DNA: TGTGCCACCAAAACCACTGGACAGGGGATTTTTGGCTACACCTTC.

This clone was observed once. The J gene is TRBJ1-5, the V gene TRBV7-2; 11 nucleotides line up with TRBD1. The CDR3 loop spans 15 amino acids. Looked up from germline, CDR1 is SGHTA and CDR2 is FQGNSA. J lost 7 bases, V lost 1 base, and 3 bases had no gene match. The CDR3 DNA reads TGTGCCAGCAGCTTAGTAGGGACAGGGGGGCAGCCCCAGCATTTT. Its translation is CASSLVGTGGQPQHF.

The CDR3 bases are TGTGCCACCAGCAAACCTACTAGTGATGAGCAGTTCTTC. The encoded protein is CATSKPTSDEQFF. The chain uses TRBV15 and TRBJ2-1, with TRBD2 as a possible D gene (5 bases). Germline-derived CDR1 and CDR2 are LNHNV and YYDKDF (reference sequence). CDR3 size: 13 residues. Trimming took 4 bases from V and 8 from J, leaving 12 bases between them.